The 3 T cell receptor beta chains reported below all come from one sample, sequenced in a study of blood T cell repertoires in COVID-19. Repertoires were generated with immunoSEQ multiplex PCR, while TCRdb's copy carries only in-frame clones and drops some. The sample lists a few hundred thousand clones, approximately 84% occurring once. Sequenced material: PBMCs or T cells enriched from blood (not recorded which). All receptors derive from a woman under 30 who had recovered from COVID-19.

The gene calls are TRBV3-1 (or the pseudogene TRBV3-2) and TRBJ2-1; D gene uncertain. The CDR3 consists of 12 residues. Looked up from germline, CDR1 is LGHDT and CDR2 is YNNKEL (reference sequence). Between the trimmed V and J ends, which lost 2 bases and 4 bases, there was a span of 3 bases. The CDR3 reads CASSQPYNEQFF. CDR3 in DNA: TGTGCCAGCAGCCAACCTTACAATGAGCAGTTCTTC.

The chain links TRBV4-1 to TRBJ2-3; 8 nucleotides agree with TRBD2. The junction had 5 bases not matched to a gene; V was cut back by 6 bases and J by 0 bases. Per germline, CDR1 MGHRA and CDR2 YSYEKL. The CDR3 consists of 15 residues. The CDR3 DNA sequence: TGCGCCAGCAGTCCTAGCGGGTCTAGCACAGATACGCAGTATTTT. Its translation is CASSPSGSSTDTQYF.

The V gene is TRBV19, the J gene TRBJ2-7; 10 bases map to TRBD2. CDR1 LNHDA and CDR2 SQIVND come from the germline V gene (reference sequence). CDR3 length: 16 residues. V shed 1 base, J shed 6 bases, and the junction held 9 bases outside the gene matches. The CDR3 is CASSIGAGGPSGEQYF. The DNA of the CDR3 is TGTGCCAGTAGTATAGGAGCGGGAGGGCCCTCGGGCGAGCAGTACTTC.